Below, 4 T cell receptor beta chains from the same sample are listed, as sequenced in a study of immune reconstitution after stem cell transplant in scleroderma. TCRdb re-called the RT-PCR reads through MiXCR, storing one row per CDR3 protein. The sample shows around 2,000 distinct CDR3 sequences, around a sixth of them seen only once. Collection took place before or after autologous hematopoietic stem cell transplantation (not recorded which). Every receptor here comes from a female donor with systemic sclerosis.

The J gene is TRBJ2-7, the V gene TRBV30; 10 bases line up with TRBD1. Trimming removed 2 bases from V and 1 base from J; junction bases left unmatched: 5. The CDR3 loop spans 15 amino acids. Germline V lookup: CDR1 GTSNPN, CDR2 SVGIG (reference sequence). The CDR3 region has the DNA TGTGCCTGGAGTATAGTGGGACAGGGGTCCTACGAGCAGTACTTC. Translation gives CAWSIVGQGSYEQYF.

In its sample, this clonotype ranks as medium-sized. The gene calls are TRBV5-1 and TRBJ1-1; unclear D gene. V lost 2 bases and J 6 bases, leaving 14 bases between the germline ends. Germline V CDR1 and CDR2: SGHRS, YFSETQ. The CDR3 loop spans 14 amino acids. The CDR3 region has the DNA TGCGCCAGCAGCTTTCGGGCCCGAGGTTCTGAAGCTTTCTTT. It codes for CASSFRARGSEAFF.

This clonotype appeared a few times. This chain connects TRBV4-2 to TRBJ1-5, with D unresolved. Germline V gene sequence: CDR1 LGHNA, CDR2 YNFKEQ. V was trimmed by 0 bases and J by 1 base, leaving 7 bases between them. CDR3 length: 15 residues. The CDR3 DNA reads as TGTGCCAGCAGCCAAGATCGATCCAGCAATCAGCCCCAGCATTTT. Protein product: CASSQDRSSNQPQHF.

In its sample, this clonotype is medium-sized. The chain combines TRBV12-3 or TRBV12-4 with TRBJ2-3; D call uncertain. This CDR3 comprises 12 residues. V lost 6 bases, J lost 10 bases, and 14 bases lay in between. CDR3 DNA: TGTGCCAGCAGCCCAAAACCGTCGGCGCAGTATTTT. Residues: CASSPKPSAQYF.